Listed below are T cell receptor beta chains from one sample, sequenced in a study of T cell responses to AZD1222 COVID-19 vaccine. TCRdb's table, derived via immunoSEQ multiplex PCR, lists solely in-frame clones and lacks some. The sample includes around 200,000 clones, 90% to 95% of them seen just once. The sequencing here drew on peripheral blood, taken 28 days after the second AZD1222 dose. The receptors were sampled from an adult who received the AZD1222 COVID-19 vaccine. Each CDR3 is given with its conserved first and last residue. D genes are given only for firm matches. Only part of the rows carry a size: once, few, many, or a class if the clone is expanded.

CASSAGGQGLNTEAFF	TGTGCCAGCAGCGCAGGGGGACAGGGATTGAACACTGAAGCTTTCTTT	-	TRBJ1-1	TRBV9	TRBD1
CASKVTNSPLHF	TGTGCCAGCAAGGTCACAAATTCACCCCTCCACTTT	-	TRBJ1-6	TRBV28	-
CASSAYGYTF	TGTGCCAGCAGTGCCTATGGCTACACCTTC	-	TRBJ1-2	TRBV6-6	-
CANKPVFPGQGMARTYEQYF	TGTGCCAACAAGCCTGTTTTTCCGGGACAGGGGATGGCTAGGACCTACGAGCAGTACTTC	-	TRBJ2-7	TRBV21-1	-
CATRGTSASGSEQFF	TGTGCCACCAGGGGAACTAGCGCCTCAGGCAGTGAGCAGTTCTTC	-	TRBJ2-1	TRBV24-1	TRBD2
CASYPLADNSPLHF	TGTGCCAGCTACCCTCTGGCAGATAATTCACCCCTCCACTTT	-	TRBJ1-6	TRBV2	-
CASSQSPGLNEQFF	TGTGCCAGCAGCCAATCGCCGGGGTTAAATGAGCAGTTCTTC	-	TRBJ2-1	TRBV16	-
CSVGLAGGYTF	TGCAGCGTTGGACTGGCCGGTGGCTACACCTTC	-	TRBJ1-2	TRBV29-1	-
CASSMGLQPQHF	TGTGCCAGTAGTATGGGTCTTCAGCCCCAGCATTTT	-	TRBJ1-5	TRBV19	-
CASSPGLAGVMYEQYF	TGCGCCAGCAGCCCTGGACTAGCGGGAGTCATGTACGAGCAGTACTTC	once	TRBJ2-7	TRBV5-1	TRBD2
CASSRRPSGANVLTF	TGTGCCAGCAGCCGCCGCCCCTCTGGGGCCAACGTCCTGACTTTC	once	TRBJ2-6	TRBV11-3	-
CASSFGQLEAFF	TGTGCCAGCAGTTTCGGACAGCTTGAAGCTTTCTTT	few	TRBJ1-1	TRBV12-3/TRBV12-4	-
CASSVSPKDTEAFF	TGTGCCAGCAGCGTCTCCCCCAAGGACACTGAAGCTTTCTTT	-	TRBJ1-1	TRBV9	-
CASSPRLAGGADTQYF	TGTGCCAGCAGCCCCAGACTAGCGGGAGGGGCAGATACGCAGTATTTT	-	TRBJ2-3	TRBV9	TRBD2